These 30 T cell receptor beta chains originate from one sample sequenced in a study of shared clonotypes between healthy human individuals. The repertoire was sequenced with immunoSEQ multiplex PCR; TCRdb's copy has only in-frame clones and lacks some. Of around 2.1 million clones detected, around 93% appear once; the ten largest clones hold roughly 1.7%. In the naive CD8 group, cells lacked CD45RO and were positively selected for CCR7, so terminally differentiated effector memory CD45RA+ cells were left out. The material sequenced was naive CD8+ T cells from PBMCs. Receptors originate from a man younger than 35 in good health. Some clones in this sample may be carry-over from other donors' samples.

The gene calls are TRBV28 and TRBJ1-3; D call uncertain. The CDR3 length is 12 residues. The germline V gene encodes CDR1 MDHEN and CDR2 SYDVKM. Deletions cut 2 bases from V and 7 bases from J, with 6 bases between. In DNA form, the CDR3 reads TGTGCCAGCAGTTTACCCGAGAACACCATATATTTT. As protein: CASSLPENTIYF.

The gene calls are TRBV2 and TRBJ1-5; no definite D call. This CDR3 is 15 amino acids long. CDR1 and CDR2 (germline): SNHLY, FYNNEI. The V and J ends lost 0 bases and 0 bases respectively, with 6 bases between them. CDR3 loop: CASSEATYSNQPQHF. CDR3 coding DNA: TGTGCCAGCAGTGAAGCGACCTATAGCAATCAGCCCCAGCATTTT.

CDR3 residues: CASLGEPPEVDTGELFF. DNA of the CDR3: TGTGCCAGCCTCGGGGAGCCCCCGGAGGTCGACACCGGGGAGCTGTTTTTT. The chain joins TRBV19 to TRBJ2-2; TRBD2 is a possible D gene (5 bases). V lost 9 bases and J 3 bases, leaving 23 bases between the germline ends. Germline lookup yields CDR1 LNHDA and CDR2 SQIVND (reference sequence). The CDR3 sequence is 17 residues long.

This clone was found a few times. The V gene is TRBV2, the J gene TRBJ1-5; a possible D gene is TRBD1 (5 bases). This CDR3 contains 15 residues. Trimming pared 0 bases from V and 7 bases from J, leaving 13 bases between. Per the germline V gene, CDR1 is SNHLY and CDR2 is FYNNEI. CDR3 sequence (DNA): TGTGCCAGCAGTGAAGCCGAAGGGGTGCTACAGCCCCAGCATTTT. As protein: CASSEAEGVLQPQHF.

On this clone: Other DNA sequences in this specimen translate into the identical CDR3. CDR3 nucleotides: TGTGCCAGCAGTTTAGGGACTTCCGGAGAGACCCAGTACTTC. Translation: CASSLGTSGETQYF. This rearrangement joins TRBV27 to TRBJ2-5; D might be TRBD2 (6 bases). Germline CDR1 reads MNHEY; CDR2 reads SMNVEV (reference sequence). The CDR3 has 14 residues. The ends were cut back, 2 bases at V and 4 bases at J, with 11 bases in the middle.

This clone was detected only a few times. V gene TRBV5-1 combines with J gene TRBJ1-1; D gene ambiguous. The CDR3 sequence is 12 residues long. The V and J ends lost 5 bases and 0 bases respectively, with 5 bases between them. CDR1 is SGHRS and CDR2 is YFSETQ in the germline V gene. As DNA, the CDR3 is TGCGCCAGCAGGGTCCTGAACACTGAAGCTTTCTTT. Translating gives CASRVLNTEAFF.

The rearrangement uses TRBV7-3 and TRBJ1-1; D gene uncertain. CDR3 size: 15 residues. CDR1 is SGHTA, CDR2 FQGTGA, per germline. V shed 5 bases and J shed 1 base, with 14 bases lying between them. The CDR3 DNA sequence: TGTGCCAGCAGCCCTAACGTAGGGCAGAACACTGAAGCTTTCTTT. The encoded protein is CASSPNVGQNTEAFF.

The gene calls are TRBV27 and TRBJ2-7, with TRBD1 as a possible D gene (6 bases). In germline, CDR1 is MNHEY, CDR2 SMNVEV (reference sequence). The CDR3 covers 14 residues. Trimming left V 6 bases short and J 3 bases short, with 15 bases between. The CDR3 DNA follows: TGTGCCAGCAGGGGGATCAACAGGGTCTACGAGCAGTACTTC. Translated, it gives CASRGINRVYEQYF.

The chain is built from TRBV5-6 and TRBJ2-5; no clear D gene. This CDR3 contains 16 residues. The V and J ends lost 1 base and 2 bases respectively, with 15 bases between them. From germline, CDR1 is SGHDT and CDR2 YYEEEE. The CDR3 DNA sequence: TGTGCCAGCAGCTTGTTGAGCGTAGGCCCTCAAGAGACCCAGTACTTC. Encoded protein: CASSLLSVGPQETQYF. Looking up the rest from reference TRBV5-6 and TRBJ2-5 gives the full variable domain: DAGVTQSPTHLIKTRGQQVTLRCSPKSGHDTVSWYQQALGQGPQFIFQYYEEEERQRGNFPDRFSGHQFPNYSSELNVNALLLGDSALYLCASSLLSVGPQETQYFGPGTRLLVL.

This clone was recorded only once. The chain has TRBV11-3 and TRBJ2-3; D is unclear. Trimming pared 5 bases from V and 2 bases from J, leaving 17 bases between. Germline-derived CDR1 and CDR2 are SGHNT and YENEEA. The CDR3 is made up of 16 amino acids. The CDR3 reads CASSDFRAGNTDTQYF. The CDR3 DNA sequence: TGTGCCAGCAGCGATTTTCGTGCCGGAAACACAGATACGCAGTATTTT.

V usage is TRBV28 and J usage is TRBJ2-5, with TRBD2 identical over 15 bases. The CDR3 runs 15 residues. Trimming took 6 bases from V and 5 from J; bases not matched to a gene: 4. The V gene's germline CDR1 is MDHEN and CDR2 SYDVKM. The CDR3 nucleotides read TGTGCCAGCAGCGGACTAGCGGGAGGGCCGGAGACCCAGTACTTC. This sequence encodes CASSGLAGGPETQYF.

The chain joins TRBV12-5 to TRBJ2-5, with 10 bases fitting TRBD1. The CDR3 runs 17 residues. Germline V lookup: CDR1 LGHNT, CDR2 FRNRAP. V was clipped by 7 bases and J by 2 bases; unmatched bases: 13. The CDR3 region has the DNA TGTGCTAGTGCCCACGGGAGGGGGACAGGGGCACAAGAGACCCAGTACTTC. Amino acid sequence: CASAHGRGTGAQETQYF.

The chain combines TRBV4-1 with TRBJ1-1; a possible D gene is TRBD1 (6 bases). Trimming pared 0 bases from V and 1 base from J, leaving 12 bases between. The CDR3 spans 16 residues. CDR1 MGHRA and CDR2 YSYEKL come from the germline V gene. CDR3 sequence (DNA): TGCGCCAGCAGCCAAGACCCGACAGGCTGGAACACTGAAGCTTTCTTT. It codes for CASSQDPTGWNTEAFF.

The rearrangement joins TRBV28 to TRBJ1-5, with unresolved D. This CDR3 comprises 16 residues. Germline values: CDR1 MDHEN, CDR2 SYDVKM. Between the trimmed V and J ends, which lost 5 bases and 0 bases, there was a span of 14 bases. The CDR3 reads CASSRDAGYSNQPQHF. The DNA of the CDR3 is TGTGCCAGCAGTCGCGACGCGGGTTATAGCAATCAGCCCCAGCATTTT. The full variable domain, its missing parts supplied by reference TRBV28 and TRBJ1-5, is DVKVTQSSRYLVKRTGEKVFLECVQDMDHENMFWYRQDPGLGLRLIYFSYDVKMKEKGDIPEGYSVSREKKERFSLILESASTNQTSMYLCASSRDAGYSNQPQHFGDGTRLSIL.

The genes are TRBV27 and TRBJ2-7; D may be TRBD1 or TRBD2 (5 bases each). From germline, CDR1 is MNHEY and CDR2 SMNVEV (reference sequence). The V end was cut by 0 bases, the J end by 3 bases, with 15 bases between. The CDR3 spans 16 residues. The CDR3 coding sequence is TGTGCCAGCAGTTTATCCGCCGGGACGCCAAACTACGAGCAGTACTTC. Encoded protein: CASSLSAGTPNYEQYF.

The rearrangement uses TRBV29-1 and TRBJ2-5, with TRBD2 matching over 9 bases. Unmatched junction bases numbered 8, after V lost 4 bases and J lost 2 bases. The germline V gene encodes CDR1 SQVTM and CDR2 ANQGSEA. The CDR3 consists of 15 residues. CDR3 DNA: TGCAGCGTTGGAGGACTAGCGACGATACAAGAGACCCAGTACTTC. It yields the protein CSVGGLATIQETQYF.

The V call is TRBV4-1, the J call TRBJ2-7; 9 bases match TRBD2. Looked up from germline, CDR1 is MGHRA and CDR2 is YSYEKL. Trimming took 6 bases from V and 0 from J; bases not matched to a gene: 6. This CDR3 spans 15 amino acids. The CDR3: CASRIRLADSYEQYF. CDR3 coding DNA: TGCGCCAGCAGAATCCGACTAGCGGACTCCTACGAGCAGTACTTC.

This sequence joins TRBV27 and TRBJ2-6; D is ambiguous. Between the trimmed V and J ends, which lost 2 bases and 2 bases, there was a span of 7 bases. This CDR3 is 15 amino acids long. Germline CDR1 reads MNHEY; CDR2 reads SMNVEV (reference sequence). CDR3 sequence reads: CASSLLPPGANVLTF. The CDR3 DNA reads TGTGCCAGCAGTTTACTCCCACCTGGGGCCAACGTCCTGACTTTC.

V usage is TRBV28 and J usage is TRBJ1-1; D ambiguous. CDR1 MDHEN and CDR2 SYDVKM come from the germline V gene. Trimming left V 3 bases short and J 4 bases short, with 21 bases between. This CDR3 region has 17 residues. CDR3 residues: CASSFGFFRVGGTEAFF. CDR3 in DNA: TGTGCCAGCAGTTTTGGCTTTTTTAGGGTTGGCGGCACTGAAGCTTTCTTT.

The V and J genes are TRBV10-1 and TRBJ2-5; no clear D gene. Trimming removed 5 bases at V and 2 bases at J, with 9 bases between. Germline V gives CDR1 WNHNN, CDR2 SYGVQD (reference sequence). The CDR3 contains 13 residues. The CDR3 DNA follows: TGCGCCAGCAGTCGGCGGATACAAGAGACCCAGTACTTC. As protein: CASSRRIQETQYF.

V is TRBV4-1 and J is TRBJ2-7; D might be TRBD1 (5 bases). This CDR3 comprises 15 residues. Germline V gives CDR1 MGHRA, CDR2 YSYEKL. Trimming left V 4 bases short and J 2 bases short, with 15 bases between. CDR3 nucleotide sequence: TGCGCCAGCAGCCCCGGGTCCGGACAAGCCTACGAGCAGTACTTC. It translates to CASSPGSGQAYEQYF.

This chain uses TRBV2 with TRBJ2-7; no clear D. CDR1 is SNHLY and CDR2 is FYNNEI in the germline V gene. The CDR3 length is 15 residues. With 6 bases removed from V and 3 bases from J, the gap between germline ends came to 18 bases. The CDR3 spells CASSDRTESNYEQYF. The DNA for the CDR3 is TGTGCCAGCAGCGACCGGACCGAGTCAAACTACGAGCAGTACTTC.

The rearrangement joins TRBV6-5 to TRBJ2-7; D is undetermined. This CDR3 is built from 14 residues. V was pared by 6 bases and J by 2 bases, with 14 bases between. In germline, CDR1 is MNHEY, CDR2 SVGAGI. Written as DNA, the CDR3 is TGTGCCAGCAGGGCCGAGATATTTACCTACGAGCAGTACTTC. Amino acids: CASRAEIFTYEQYF.

The chain carries TRBV5-1 and TRBJ2-1; D uncertain. The CDR3 sequence is 18 residues long. CDR1 and CDR2 from the germline V gene are SGHRS and YFSETQ. V was trimmed by 0 bases and J by 2 bases, leaving 18 bases between them. The CDR3 loop is CASSLALKAVNAYNEQFF. In DNA form, the CDR3 reads TGCGCCAGCAGCTTGGCCCTCAAGGCGGTCAACGCCTACAATGAGCAGTTCTTC.

The genes are TRBV6-1 and TRBJ2-7, with unresolved D. CDR1 and CDR2 (germline): MNHNS, SASEGT. The V end was cut by 1 base, the J end by 2 bases, with 6 bases between. This CDR3 has 13 amino acids. For the CDR3, the DNA is TGTGCCAGCAGTGAAGGATCGGCCTACGAGCAGTACTTC. Its protein product is CASSEGSAYEQYF.

The chain combines TRBV7-8 with TRBJ2-1; TRBD1 aligns across 9 bases. Germline lookup yields CDR1 SGHVS and CDR2 FQNEAQ. Losses at the gene ends were 5 bases for V and 12 bases for J; bases not matched to a gene: 2. There are 11 residues in the CDR3. The CDR3 DNA reads as TGTGCCAGCAGCGACAGGGGGAGGCAGTTCTTC. Translating gives CASSDRGRQFF.

Regarding this clone: The identical CDR3 is also encoded by other nucleotide sequences in the sample. This chain links TRBV29-1 with TRBJ2-1; unclear D gene. Germline CDR1 is SQVTM and CDR2 is ANQGSEA. Trimming stripped 4 bases from V and 7 bases from J, with 5 bases between. This CDR3 is built from 10 residues. The CDR3 here is CSVGRNEQFF. The CDR3 nucleotides read TGCAGCGTTGGTAGGAATGAGCAGTTCTTC.

V and J are TRBV25-1 and TRBJ2-5; D is tentatively TRBD1 or TRBD2 (7 bases each). V lost 4 bases to trimming and J lost 3 bases, with 15 bases between them. Germline V gene sequence: CDR1 MGHDK, CDR2 SYGVNS. The CDR3 consists of 15 residues. CDR3: CASSGLADRKETQYF. The CDR3 nucleotides are TGTGCCAGCAGTGGGCTAGCGGACAGGAAAGAGACCCAGTACTTC.

The DNA of the CDR3 is TGTGCCAGCAGCCAAGATTTCCCTGGATCCTACGAGCAGTACTTC. Amino acid sequence: CASSQDFPGSYEQYF. This chain connects TRBV4-2 to TRBJ2-7; D gene uncertain. From germline, CDR1 is LGHNA and CDR2 YNFKEQ. Trimming took off 0 bases at V and 1 base at J, with 10 bases between the two ends. The CDR3 runs 15 residues.

The chain joins TRBV7-8 to TRBJ2-1, with a tentative D call TRBD2 (6 bases). Trimming left V 1 base short and J 9 bases short, with 13 bases between. The germline CDR1 and CDR2 sequences are SGHVS and FQNEAQ. The CDR3 is 14 amino acids. CDR3 loop: CASSLGGLAIEQFF. Written as DNA, the CDR3 is TGTGCCAGCAGCTTAGGTGGGCTAGCGATTGAGCAGTTCTTC.